The clone carrying this T cell receptor (beta chain) was found many times. Its antigen remains unknown. The sample is drawn from a study of human T cells and chemical hapten exposure. Findings and limits, study-wide: Unchanged with DPC sensitization were TCRs above 1 in 1000 frequency. Alopecia in all donors means immunity may differ from healthy individuals.

Time point described: patch test 1, 2 weeks after DPC sensitization. Treatment meaning: therapeutic diphenylcyclopropenone sensitization with weekly scalp DPC. TCRdb passed the RACE reads through MiXCR, listing each CDR3 protein once. The table lists tens of thousands of distinct CDR3 sequences, over 9.5% of them singletons, with 3.5% in the top ten. Germline CDR1 and CDR2: LGHDT and YNNKEL (reference sequence). This CDR3 is built from 15 residues. Trimming shortened V by 3 bases and J by 2 bases, and 14 bases separated the two germline ends. The starting material was whole blood, obtained in connection with sensitization to the hapten diphenylcyclopropenone (DPC). The sequence was collected from a woman in her sixties with alopecia areata. Some clones in this sample may be carry-over from other donors' samples. The chain recombines TRBV3-1 with TRBJ2-7; D uncertain. The CDR3 reads CASSHPSVATYEQYF. CDR3 nucleotide sequence: TGTGCCAGCAGCCATCCCTCGGTCGCAACCTACGAGCAGTACTTC.